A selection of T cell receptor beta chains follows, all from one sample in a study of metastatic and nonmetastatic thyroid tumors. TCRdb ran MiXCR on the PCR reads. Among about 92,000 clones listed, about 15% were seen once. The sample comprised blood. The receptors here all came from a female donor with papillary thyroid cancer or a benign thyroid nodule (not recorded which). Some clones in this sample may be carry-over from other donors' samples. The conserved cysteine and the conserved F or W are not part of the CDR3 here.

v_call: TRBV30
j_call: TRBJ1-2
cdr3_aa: AWSGDSLSGYT

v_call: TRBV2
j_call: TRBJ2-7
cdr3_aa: ASTQCLAAD

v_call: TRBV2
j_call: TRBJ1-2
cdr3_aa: ASQLQGQGAYGYT

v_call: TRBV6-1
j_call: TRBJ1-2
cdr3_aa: ASSTKRTVNYGYT

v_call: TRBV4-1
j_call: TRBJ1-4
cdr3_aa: ASSQDHRGRGGKLF

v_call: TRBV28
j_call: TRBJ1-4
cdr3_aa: ASRPRDRNEKLF

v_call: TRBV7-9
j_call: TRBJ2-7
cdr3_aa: AISRGDRGSYEQY

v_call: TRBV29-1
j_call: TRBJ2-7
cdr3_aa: SVLPESSYEQY

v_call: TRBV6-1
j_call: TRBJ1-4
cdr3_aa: ASRKDRAATNEKLF

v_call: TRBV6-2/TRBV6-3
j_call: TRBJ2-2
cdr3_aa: ASSQQGTGELF

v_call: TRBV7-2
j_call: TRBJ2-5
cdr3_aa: ASSTQRGKETQY

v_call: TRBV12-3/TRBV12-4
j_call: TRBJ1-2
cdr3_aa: ASSPPGGTDGYT

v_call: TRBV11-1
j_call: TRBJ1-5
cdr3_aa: ASSLDTSGTGFMKPQH